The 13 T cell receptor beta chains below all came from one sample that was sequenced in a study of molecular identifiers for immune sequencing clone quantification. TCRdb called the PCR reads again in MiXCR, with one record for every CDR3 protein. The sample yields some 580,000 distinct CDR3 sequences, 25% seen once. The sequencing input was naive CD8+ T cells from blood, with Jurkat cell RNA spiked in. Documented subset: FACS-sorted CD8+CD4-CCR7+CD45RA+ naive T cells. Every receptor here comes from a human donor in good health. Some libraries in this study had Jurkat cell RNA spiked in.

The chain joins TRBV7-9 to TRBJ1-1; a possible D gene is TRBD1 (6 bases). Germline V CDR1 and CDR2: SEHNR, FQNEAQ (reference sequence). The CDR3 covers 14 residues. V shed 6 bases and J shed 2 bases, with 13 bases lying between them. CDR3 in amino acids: CASRVVGGNTEAFF. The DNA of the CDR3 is TGTGCCAGCAGGGTGGTTGGGGGCAACACTGAAGCTTTCTTT.

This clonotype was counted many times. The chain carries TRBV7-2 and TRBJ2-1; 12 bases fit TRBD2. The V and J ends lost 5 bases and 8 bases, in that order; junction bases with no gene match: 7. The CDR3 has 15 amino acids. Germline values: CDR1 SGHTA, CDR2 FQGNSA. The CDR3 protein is CASSPTSGSYDEQFF. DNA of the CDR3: TGTGCCAGCAGCCCGACTAGCGGGAGTTATGATGAGCAGTTCTTC.

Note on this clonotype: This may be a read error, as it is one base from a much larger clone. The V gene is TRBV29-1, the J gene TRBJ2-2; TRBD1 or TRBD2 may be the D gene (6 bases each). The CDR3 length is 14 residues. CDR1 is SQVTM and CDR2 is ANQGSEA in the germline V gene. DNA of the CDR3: TGCGGCGCAGAAAGGGGGGCGGGCACCGGGGAGCTGTTTTTT. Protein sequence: CGAERGAGTGELFF.

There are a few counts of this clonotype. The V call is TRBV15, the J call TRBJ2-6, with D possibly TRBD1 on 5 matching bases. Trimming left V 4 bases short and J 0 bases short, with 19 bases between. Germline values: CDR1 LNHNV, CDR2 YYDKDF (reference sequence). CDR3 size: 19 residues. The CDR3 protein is CATSTTPTALPSGANVLTF. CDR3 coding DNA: TGTGCCACCAGCACAACCCCGACAGCTCTACCCTCTGGGGCCAACGTCCTGACTTTC. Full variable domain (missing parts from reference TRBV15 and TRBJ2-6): DAMVIQNPRYQVTQFGKPVTLSCSQTLNHNVMYWYQQKSSQAPKLLFHYYDKDFNNEADTPDNFQSRRPNTSFCFLDIRSPGLGDTAMYLCATSTTPTALPSGANVLTFGAGSRLTVL.

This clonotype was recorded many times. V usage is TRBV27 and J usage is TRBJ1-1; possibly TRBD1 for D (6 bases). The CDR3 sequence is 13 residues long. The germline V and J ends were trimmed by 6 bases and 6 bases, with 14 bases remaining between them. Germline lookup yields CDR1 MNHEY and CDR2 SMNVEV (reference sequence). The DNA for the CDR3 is TGTGCCAGCAGCCTACAGGGAGGCGCTGAAGCTTTCTTT. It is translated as CASSLQGGAEAFF.

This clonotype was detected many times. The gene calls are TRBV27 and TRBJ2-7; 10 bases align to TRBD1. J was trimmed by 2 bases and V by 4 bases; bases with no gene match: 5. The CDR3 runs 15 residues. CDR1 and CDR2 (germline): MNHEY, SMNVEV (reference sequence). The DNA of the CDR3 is TGTGCCAGCAGTTACCGGGACAGGGGTACCTACGAGCAGTACTTC. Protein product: CASSYRDRGTYEQYF.

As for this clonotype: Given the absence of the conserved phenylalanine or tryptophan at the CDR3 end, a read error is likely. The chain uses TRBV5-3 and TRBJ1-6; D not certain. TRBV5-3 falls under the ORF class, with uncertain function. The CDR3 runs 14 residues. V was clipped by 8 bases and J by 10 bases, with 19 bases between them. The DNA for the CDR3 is TGTGCCAGCAGCACCTCAGGATCTTGGTCACCCCTCCACTCT. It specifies CASSTSGSWSPLHS.

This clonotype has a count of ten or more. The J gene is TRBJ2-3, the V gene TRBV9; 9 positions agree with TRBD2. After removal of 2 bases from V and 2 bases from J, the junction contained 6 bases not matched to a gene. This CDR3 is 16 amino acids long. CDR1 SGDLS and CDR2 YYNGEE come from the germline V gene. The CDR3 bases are TGTGCCAGCAGCGTCGATAGCGGGGGCCTCACAGATACGCAGTATTTT. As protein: CASSVDSGGLTDTQYF.

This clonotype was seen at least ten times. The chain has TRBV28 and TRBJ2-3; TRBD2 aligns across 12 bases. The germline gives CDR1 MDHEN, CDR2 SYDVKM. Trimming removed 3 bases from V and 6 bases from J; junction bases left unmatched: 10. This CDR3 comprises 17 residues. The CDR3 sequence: CASSFPSSGRASDTQYF. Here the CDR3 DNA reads TGTGCCAGCAGTTTCCCCTCTAGCGGGAGGGCCTCGGATACGCAGTATTTT. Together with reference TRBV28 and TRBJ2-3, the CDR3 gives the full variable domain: DVKVTQSSRYLVKRTGEKVFLECVQDMDHENMFWYRQDPGLGLRLIYFSYDVKMKEKGDIPEGYSVSREKKERFSLILESASTNQTSMYLCASSFPSSGRASDTQYFGPGTRLTVL.

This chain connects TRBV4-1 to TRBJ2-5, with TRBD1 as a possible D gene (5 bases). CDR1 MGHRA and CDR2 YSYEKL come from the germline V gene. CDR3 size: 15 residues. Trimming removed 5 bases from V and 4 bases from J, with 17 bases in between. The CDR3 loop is CASSYVGQGGETQYF. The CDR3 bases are TGCGCCAGCAGCTACGTGGGGCAGGGCGGAGAGACCCAGTACTTC.

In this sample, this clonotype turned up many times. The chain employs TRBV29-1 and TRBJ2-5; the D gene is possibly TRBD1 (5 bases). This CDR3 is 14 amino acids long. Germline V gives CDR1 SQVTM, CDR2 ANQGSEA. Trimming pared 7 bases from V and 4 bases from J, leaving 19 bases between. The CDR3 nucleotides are TGCAGCGGCCGACAGTTACGAGATCCAGAGACCCAGTACTTC. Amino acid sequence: CSGRQLRDPETQYF.

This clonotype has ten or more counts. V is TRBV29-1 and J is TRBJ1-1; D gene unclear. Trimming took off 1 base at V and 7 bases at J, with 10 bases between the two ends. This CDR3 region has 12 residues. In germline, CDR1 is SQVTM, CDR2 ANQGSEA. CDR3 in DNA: TGCAGCGTTGAAGTGATCAGCCTTGAAGCTTTCTTT. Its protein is CSVEVISLEAFF.

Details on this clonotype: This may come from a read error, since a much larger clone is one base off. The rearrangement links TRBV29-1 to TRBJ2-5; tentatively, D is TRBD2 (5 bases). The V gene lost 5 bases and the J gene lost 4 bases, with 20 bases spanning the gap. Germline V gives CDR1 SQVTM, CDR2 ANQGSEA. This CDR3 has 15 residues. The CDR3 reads CSVSSVERVGETQYF. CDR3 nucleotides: TGCAGCGTTAGCTCAGTGGAGAGGGTAGGAGAGACCCAGTACTTC. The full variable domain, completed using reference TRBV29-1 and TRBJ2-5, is SAVISQKPSRDICQRGTSLTIQCQVDSQVTMMFWYRQQPGQSLTLIATANQGSEATYESGFVIDKFPISRPNLTFSTLTVSNMSPEDSSIYLCSVSSVERVGETQYFGPGTRLLVL.